Reported below is one T cell receptor beta chain. This sample is drawn from a study of T cell changes during pregnancy in multiple sclerosis. With 6 bases clipped from V and 4 bases from J, the junction kept 7 bases outside the gene matches. Germline assignment: CDR1 KGHSH and CDR2 LQKENI. CDR3 length: 14 amino acids. This table comes from immunoSEQ multiplex PCR, and its TCRdb copy is limited to in-frame clones, with some not included. In the table there are roughly 80,000 clones, just over 90% of which are singletons. Sequencing was performed on peripheral blood, taken before pregnancy. The sequence came from a female donor with multiple sclerosis, enrolled in a pregnancy study. The chain carries TRBV18 and TRBJ2-7; the match to TRBD2 covers 9 bases. CDR3 nucleotides: TGTGCCAGCTCGCCTTGGACTAGCGAGTACGAGCAGTACTTC. Protein sequence: CASSPWTSEYEQYF. The whole variable domain, filled in from reference TRBV18 and TRBJ2-7, reads NAGVMQNPRHLVRRRGQEARLRCSPMKGHSHVYWYRQLPEEGLKFMVYLQKENIIDESGMPKERFSAEFPKEGPSILRIQQVVRGDSAAYFCASSPWTSEYEQYFGPGTRLTVT.